One and the same sample provided the 32 T cell receptor beta chains below, sequenced in a study of identical twins. TCRdb ran MiXCR on the 5' RACE reads and lists one entry per CDR3 protein. The sample lists 300,000 to 400,000 distinct CDR3 sequences; roughly 10% were seen once. The sequencing input was naive T cells sorted from blood. These receptors were collected from a woman in her 50s in good health.

The chain uses TRBV27 and TRBJ2-7, with D possibly called TRBD1 or TRBD2 (5 bases each). This CDR3 has 12 amino acids. Germline V gene sequence: CDR1 MNHEY, CDR2 SMNVEV (reference sequence). V was trimmed by 10 bases and J by 7 bases, leaving 17 bases between them. The CDR3 DNA sequence: TGTGCCACCTCGGGACCCAACGCTGAGCAGTACGTC. Translating it yields CATSGPNAEQYV.

This clonotype was observed a few times. The rearrangement joins TRBV18 to TRBJ2-7, with D unresolved. Trimming shortened V by 3 bases and J by 12 bases, and 15 bases separated the two germline ends. Germline V gene sequence: CDR1 KGHSH, CDR2 LQKENI. The CDR3 runs 12 residues. The chain's CDR3 is CASSPKTDSRYF. CDR3 nucleotides: TGTGCCAGCTCACCGAAAACCGATTCGCGGTACTTC.

V gene TRBV20-1 combines with J gene TRBJ1-1; 12 bases are a match to TRBD1. The CDR3 loop spans 16 amino acids. Germline-derived CDR1 and CDR2 are DFQATT and SNEGSKA (reference sequence). The V gene end was trimmed by 6 bases and the J gene end by 1 base; junction bases not matched to a gene: 9. CDR3 DNA: TGCAGTGCGTTCAACCCGGGACAGGGGGCGAACACTGAAGCTTTCTTT. Translating it yields CSAFNPGQGANTEAFF.

V is TRBV12-3 or TRBV12-4 and J is TRBJ2-1, with 10 nucleotides matching TRBD2. The CDR3 extends over 16 amino acids. V shed 5 bases, J shed 9 bases, and the junction held 13 bases outside the gene matches. Written as DNA, the CDR3 is TGTGCCAGCAGTCCCTTAGCGGGAGGACCCGCCCGTGAGCAGTTCTTC. Its protein is CASSPLAGGPAREQFF.

The chain combines TRBV12-3 or TRBV12-4 with TRBJ2-2; D is uncertain. V lost 7 bases and J lost 3, with 12 bases in between. The CDR3 extends over 14 amino acids. CDR3 region: CASTSDGYTGELFF. The CDR3 nucleotides read TGTGCCAGCACGTCGGACGGGTACACCGGGGAGCTGTTTTTT.

This clonotype was recorded a few times. The V and J genes are TRBV29-1 and TRBJ2-5; 16 bases line up with TRBD2. From germline, CDR1 is SQVTM and CDR2 ANQGSEA. Losses at the gene ends were 4 bases for V and 4 bases for J; bases not matched to a gene: 9. The CDR3 extends over 17 amino acids. This CDR3 is CSVVPWGLAGGPETQYF. In DNA form, the CDR3 reads TGCAGCGTTGTCCCCTGGGGACTAGCGGGAGGGCCAGAGACCCAGTACTTC.

The V call is TRBV28, the J call TRBJ2-7, with TRBD2 identical over 14 bases. CDR1 and CDR2 (germline): MDHEN, SYDVKM. The CDR3 extends over 16 amino acids. V was pared by 5 bases and J by 3 bases, with 6 bases of the junction left unmatched. The CDR3 DNA reads TGTGCCAGCAGTGTAACGGGACTAGCGGGAGTCTACGAGCAGTACTTC. It encodes CASSVTGLAGVYEQYF.

This clonotype was observed many times. The CDR3 DNA reads TGCAGTGCTAGAGATCGGGGGGGCACCCAGACGTACAATGAGCAGTTCTTC. It codes for CSARDRGGTQTYNEQFF. The chain joins TRBV20-1 to TRBJ2-1, with 8 bases that match TRBD2. Germline CDR1 and CDR2: DFQATT and SNEGSKA (reference sequence). CDR3 length equals 17 residues. The ends lost 0 bases at V and 4 bases at J; junction bases unmatched: 11.

This clonotype was counted a few times. The chain couples TRBV11-2 to TRBJ2-4; D gene unclear. Germline-derived CDR1 and CDR2 are SGHAT and FQNNGV. CDR3 size: 17 residues. Trimming left V 1 base short and J 0 bases short, with 13 bases between. Written as DNA, the CDR3 is TGTGCCAGCAGCTTAGGCATCGGCACCTTAGCCAAAAACATTCAGTACTTC. Translated, it gives CASSLGIGTLAKNIQYF.

This clonotype has only one observation. The chain links TRBV6-5 to TRBJ2-2, with 10 bases lining up with TRBD2. Per the germline V gene, CDR1 is MNHEY and CDR2 is SVGAGI. Germline trimming cut 5 bases from V and 6 bases from J; bases unmatched to any gene: 3. CDR3 size: 14 residues. This CDR3 reads CASSLAGVAGELFF. Written as DNA, the CDR3 is TGTGCCAGCAGTCTAGCGGGAGTAGCCGGGGAGCTGTTTTTT.

At least ten counts were recorded for this clonotype. The chain combines TRBV5-1 with TRBJ2-7, with 9 bases identical to TRBD1. This CDR3 comprises 16 residues. Germline-derived CDR1 and CDR2 are SGHRS and YFSETQ. With V trimmed by 3 bases and J by 2 bases, 9 bases remained unmatched. As DNA, the CDR3 is TGCGCCAGCAGCTACCAGCCGGGACAGGGTACCTACGAGCAGTACTTC. As protein: CASSYQPGQGTYEQYF.

This clonotype was detected many times. The V gene is TRBV28, the J gene TRBJ2-1, with 7 bases that match TRBD1. CDR1 and CDR2 (germline): MDHEN, SYDVKM. Germline trimming cut 5 bases from V and 6 bases from J; bases unmatched to any gene: 7. This CDR3 region has 14 residues. CDR3 protein: CASSPWTGLNEQFF. CDR3 sequence (DNA): TGTGCCAGCAGTCCTTGGACAGGCCTCAATGAGCAGTTCTTC.

This clonotype was observed a few times. The CDR3 DNA is TGTGCCAGCAGTTTACTCCAGGGCCGGGCCGGGGAGCTGTTTTTT. Its translation: CASSLLQGRAGELFF. The rearrangement joins TRBV12-3 or TRBV12-4 to TRBJ2-2; maybe TRBD1 (5 bases). The CDR3 has 15 residues. V shed 2 bases and J shed 6 bases, with 13 bases lying between them.

The V and J genes are TRBV6-5 and TRBJ1-2; D is ambiguous. The V end lost 7 bases, the J end lost 4 bases, and 16 bases lay between the germline ends. CDR3 length: 14 amino acids. Germline assignment: CDR1 MNHEY and CDR2 SVGAGI. The CDR3 here is CASTHRAVPYGYTF. The CDR3 bases are TGTGCCAGCACCCACCGGGCTGTCCCCTATGGCTACACCTTC.

This sequence joins TRBV12-3 or TRBV12-4 and TRBJ1-5; 11 bases fit TRBD1. There are 16 residues in the CDR3. The ends lost 5 bases at V and 5 bases at J; junction bases unmatched: 8. In DNA form, the CDR3 reads TGTGCCAGCAGTATCCAGGGACAGGGGGACGATCAGCCCCAGCATTTT. Residues: CASSIQGQGDDQPQHF.

J is TRBJ2-7 and V is TRBV20-1; maybe TRBD2 (6 bases). CDR3 length: 15 residues. Trimming shortened V by 2 bases and J by 2 bases, and 16 bases separated the two germline ends. Germline V lookup: CDR1 DFQATT, CDR2 SNEGSKA (reference sequence). CDR3 loop: CSARPGTGLTYEQYF. The CDR3 DNA follows: TGCAGTGCTAGACCCGGAACGGGACTGACCTACGAGCAGTACTTC.

This clonotype was observed a handful of times. The chain joins TRBV20-1 to TRBJ2-3; the D gene is possibly TRBD2 (6 bases). Germline CDR1 and CDR2: DFQATT and SNEGSKA (reference sequence). Trimming stripped 3 bases from V and 4 bases from J, with 14 bases between. CDR3 size: 14 residues. CDR3 bases: TGCAGTGCTAGTCCCGGGACTGGGGCAGATACGCAGTATTTT. This encodes CSASPGTGADTQYF.

The chain joins TRBV19 to TRBJ2-2; D gene uncertain. V was trimmed by 3 bases and J by 6 bases, leaving 8 bases between them. Germline CDR1 reads LNHDA; CDR2 reads SQIVND (reference sequence). The CDR3 consists of 13 residues. This CDR3 reads CASSMSEAGELFF. The CDR3 DNA reads as TGTGCCAGTAGTATGTCAGAGGCCGGGGAGCTGTTTTTT. Together with reference TRBV19 and TRBJ2-2, the CDR3 gives the full variable domain: DGGITQSPKYLFRKEGQNVTLSCEQNLNHDAMYWYRQDPGQGLRLIYYSQIVNDFQKGDIAEGYSVSREKKESFPLTVTSAQKNPTAFYLCASSMSEAGELFFGEGSRLTVL.

This chain links TRBV12-3 or TRBV12-4 with TRBJ2-5; 8 bases map to TRBD2. With 8 bases clipped from V and 1 base from J, the junction kept 9 bases outside the gene matches. There are 15 residues in the CDR3. CDR3 sequence: CASSRGGTSQETQYF. In DNA form, the CDR3 reads TGTGCCAGCTCAAGAGGCGGGACTAGCCAAGAGACCCAGTACTTC.

The rearrangement links TRBV29-1 to TRBJ2-5; D may match TRBD1 or TRBD2 (5 bases each). With 5 bases removed from V and 5 bases from J, the gap between germline ends came to 15 bases. Per germline, CDR1 SQVTM and CDR2 ANQGSEA. This CDR3 has 13 residues. The CDR3 loop reads CSVPGSLLETQYF. CDR3 DNA sequence: TGCAGCGTTCCAGGGAGCCTTTTGGAGACCCAGTACTTC.

This clonotype has only a few counts. The chain carries TRBV28 and TRBJ2-2; TRBD1 might be the D (5 bases). Germline-derived CDR1 and CDR2 are MDHEN and SYDVKM. With 2 bases removed from V and 9 bases from J, the gap between germline ends came to 7 bases. The CDR3 consists of 12 residues. The CDR3 bases are TGTGCCAGCAGTTTAAAGGGGTGGGAGCTGTTTTTT. Translating it yields CASSLKGWELFF.

This sequence joins TRBV28 and TRBJ2-7; D ambiguous. V was trimmed by 3 bases and J by 5 bases, leaving 8 bases between them. CDR3 length: 12 residues. CDR1 and CDR2 from the germline V gene are MDHEN and SYDVKM. This CDR3 is CASSLGANEQYV. CDR3 sequence (DNA): TGTGCCAGCAGTTTGGGTGCGAACGAGCAGTACGTC.

The chain is built from TRBV20-1 and TRBJ2-3; 13 positions agree with TRBD2. The V gene's germline CDR1 is DFQATT and CDR2 SNEGSKA (reference sequence). With V trimmed by 0 bases and J by 1 base, 10 bases remained unmatched. CDR3 length equals 19 residues. CDR3 in amino acids: CSARDPGGLAGKGTDTQYF. The DNA for the CDR3 is TGCAGTGCTAGAGACCCGGGGGGACTAGCGGGAAAAGGCACAGATACGCAGTATTTT.

This chain joins TRBV18 and TRBJ1-6; D unresolved. CDR3 length equals 14 residues. The germline V and J ends were trimmed by 3 bases and 10 bases, with 13 bases remaining between them. Germline V lookup: CDR1 KGHSH, CDR2 LQKENI. CDR3 protein: CASSPTAGRSPLHF. The CDR3 DNA reads TGTGCCAGCTCACCGACGGCCGGGCGGTCACCCCTCCACTTT.

V gene TRBV27 combines with J gene TRBJ2-7, with a tentative D call TRBD2 (6 bases). CDR1 and CDR2 from the germline V gene are MNHEY and SMNVEV (reference sequence). The CDR3 totals 15 residues. Trimming pared 6 bases from V and 2 bases from J, leaving 17 bases between. DNA for the CDR3: TGTGCCAGCAGGCCCGAATTCGGGGGTGCCTACGAGCAGTACTTC. Translation: CASRPEFGGAYEQYF.

This clonotype was detected many times. This chain connects TRBV10-3 to TRBJ1-2; D unresolved. Germline lookup yields CDR1 ENHRY and CDR2 SYGVKD. Trimming removed 3 bases at V and 2 bases at J, with 13 bases between. The CDR3 sequence is 15 residues long. The DNA of the CDR3 is TGTGCCATCAGTGACTCGCTCCGGGGAAACTATGGCTACACCTTC. It yields the protein CAISDSLRGNYGYTF.

In this sample, this clonotype turned up a few times. The chain combines TRBV3-1 with TRBJ2-7; tentatively, D is TRBD1 (6 bases). CDR1 LGHDT and CDR2 YNNKEL come from the germline V gene (reference sequence). The CDR3 runs to 15 residues. V lost 4 bases to trimming and J lost 7 bases, with 20 bases between them. The DNA of the CDR3 is TGTGCCAGCAGCCTCACATCCGACAGGACCCGGGAGCAGTACTTC. Residues: CASSLTSDRTREQYF.

This clonotype has just a few counts. V and J are TRBV11-2 and TRBJ2-2; D remains ambiguous. This CDR3 comprises 14 residues. The V and J ends lost 2 bases and 1 base respectively, with 5 bases between them. CDR1 and CDR2 from the germline V gene are SGHAT and FQNNGV. The chain's CDR3 is CASSLWMNTGELFF. CDR3 in DNA: TGTGCCAGCAGCTTATGGATGAACACCGGGGAGCTGTTTTTT.

This clonotype was counted many times. The chain links TRBV5-1 to TRBJ1-1; possible D gene TRBD1, 6 bases. Per the germline V gene, CDR1 is SGHRS and CDR2 is YFSETQ. The ends were cut back, 0 bases at V and 4 bases at J, with 16 bases in the middle. This CDR3 has 16 residues. CDR3 protein: CASSLGGLGNSTEAFF. CDR3 DNA: TGCGCCAGCAGCTTGGGGGGGCTTGGAAACAGCACTGAAGCTTTCTTT.

This clonotype appeared many times. The chain's CDR3 is CASSEGGETQYF. The CDR3, as DNA: TGTGCCAGCAGTGAGGGGGGGGAGACCCAGTACTTC. The rearrangement joins TRBV2 to TRBJ2-5, with 7 nucleotides matching TRBD2. The CDR3 is 12 amino acids. The J segment lost 5 bases and the V segment lost 3 bases, leaving 0 bases of the junction unmatched. The germline V gene has CDR1 SNHLY and CDR2 FYNNEI.

This clonotype has a count of ten or more. CDR3 in amino acids: CATSSRDRVSDTQYF. For the CDR3, the DNA is TGTGCCACCAGCAGTAGGGACAGGGTTTCAGATACGCAGTATTTT. V and J are TRBV15 and TRBJ2-3, with TRBD1 matching over 9 bases. Germline CDR1 and CDR2: LNHNV and YYDKDF (reference sequence). This CDR3 region has 15 residues. V was pared by 3 bases and J by 4 bases, with 5 bases of the junction left unmatched.

This clonotype turned up a few times. This chain joins TRBV10-3 and TRBJ2-3; 14 bases are a match to TRBD2. Germline V lookup: CDR1 ENHRY, CDR2 SYGVKD. This CDR3 comprises 18 residues. J lost 2 bases, V lost 6 bases, and 10 bases had no gene match. CDR3 nucleotide sequence: TGTGCCATCAGCACCTCCGGGACTAGCGGGAGAGACACAGATACGCAGTATTTT. Its protein product is CAISTSGTSGRDTDTQYF.